This is a list of T cell receptor beta chains from one sample in a study of cytotoxic CD8 clonotypes in ibrutinib-treated CLL. Sequencing was performed with immunoSEQ multiplex PCR; in TCRdb, only in-frame clones are kept and a portion is missing. In the table there are hundreds of thousands of clones, about three quarters of which are singletons. The sample in question was PBMCs, obtained after 24 months of ibrutinib treatment. The receptor set was obtained from a human donor with chronic lymphocytic leukemia. The CDR3 runs from the conserved cysteine through the conserved F or W.

TRBV5-6	TRBJ2-1	CASSGALAGGSKQFF
TRBV15	TRBJ2-3	CATATPDPRSEQYF
TRBV29-1	TRBJ2-3	CSVGTPSGDTQYF
TRBV27	TRBJ2-7	CASSSGQGGNEQYF
TRBV27	TRBJ2-4	CASSLGGGANIQYF
TRBV6-1	TRBJ1-1	CASSELDRGHTEAFF
TRBV28	TRBJ2-7	CASSTRTGLTYEQYF
TRBV19	TRBJ2-1	CASSEGESYNEQFF
TRBV2	TRBJ2-7	CASSETSRTYEQYF
TRBV29-1	TRBJ1-1	CSAAGQTNTEAFF
TRBV2	TRBJ2-6	CASIWFSGANVLTF
TRBV6-5	TRBJ2-1	CASSLLNEQFF
TRBV7-2	TRBJ1-2	CASSRSETNPGYTF
TRBV9	TRBJ2-5	CASSVGDIQETQYF
TRBV27	TRBJ1-2	CASSSTGQVYGYTF
TRBV5-1	TRBJ1-1	CASSQQGGEVTEAFF
TRBV9	TRBJ2-1	CASSVGSPRAYNEQFF
TRBV5-1	TRBJ2-7	CASSRDGYEQYF
TRBV28	TRBJ1-5	CASSYLGQVSNQPQHF
TRBV9	TRBJ1-4	CASSVGQPLNEKLFF
TRBV5-1	TRBJ2-7	CASSLSPPGLGMSEQYF
TRBV7-3	TRBJ2-1	CASSPRTGDWEQFF
TRBV10-1	TRBJ2-3	CASSVVRGSTDTQYF
TRBV9	TRBJ2-5	CASSPPAGRRETQYF
TRBV5-1	TRBJ1-1	CASSLRPVNTEAFF
TRBV13	TRBJ2-1	CASSRWDSREQFF
TRBV2	TRBJ2-1	CASSEATAAYNEQFF
TRBV29-1	TRBJ2-7	CSVDRGYEQYF
TRBV11-2	TRBJ1-4	CASSQLPGQGEEKLFF
TRBV29-1	TRBJ2-2	CSVAEKWTGGRTGELFF
TRBV18	TRBJ2-7	CASSPLKFGYEQYF
TRBV30	TRBJ2-7	CAWTPGLETYEQYF
TRBV4-3	TRBJ2-1	CASSQVPTSSLEQFF
TRBV28	TRBJ2-1	CASSPHEAIVF
TRBV19	TRBJ2-1	CATTPQDGRFLEQFF
TRBV28	TRBJ2-3	CASRPGTDTQYF